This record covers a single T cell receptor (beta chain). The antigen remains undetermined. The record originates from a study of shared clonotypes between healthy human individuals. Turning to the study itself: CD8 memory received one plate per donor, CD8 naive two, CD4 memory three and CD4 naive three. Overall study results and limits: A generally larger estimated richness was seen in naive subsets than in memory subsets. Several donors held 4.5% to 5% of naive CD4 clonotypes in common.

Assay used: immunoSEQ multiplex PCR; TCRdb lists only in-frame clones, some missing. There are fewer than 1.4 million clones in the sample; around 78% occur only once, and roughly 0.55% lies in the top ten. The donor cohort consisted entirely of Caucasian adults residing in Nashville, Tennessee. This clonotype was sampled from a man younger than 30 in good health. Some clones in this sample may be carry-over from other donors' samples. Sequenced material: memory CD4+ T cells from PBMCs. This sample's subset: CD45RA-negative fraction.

The CDR3 region is CASSGDGQGETQYF. As DNA, the CDR3 is TGTGCCAGCAGCGGGGACGGGCAAGGAGAGACCCAGTACTTC. This chain connects TRBV2 to TRBJ2-5, with D possibly being TRBD1 or TRBD2 (5 bases each). The V end lost 6 bases, the J end lost 4 bases, and 15 bases lay between the germline ends. This CDR3 has 14 residues. Germline V gene data show CDR1 as SNHLY and CDR2 as FYNNEI.